This T cell receptor beta chain was retrieved from a study of identical twins. Overall study findings and caveats: Some out-of-frame alpha sequences were shared by twins, and these showed excess low generation probability.

Notes on this clonotype: Antigen unknown.

The germline V and J ends were trimmed by 1 base and 7 bases, with 13 bases remaining between them. The V gene's germline CDR1 is SEHNR and CDR2 FQNEAQ (reference sequence). This CDR3 is built from 14 residues. TCRdb re-analysed the 5' RACE reads in MiXCR, keeping a single row per CDR3 protein. The sample holds approximately 500,000 distinct CDR3 sequences, 13% to 15% seen once. The same data also contributed to another study, on yellow fever vaccine responses in identical twins.

This sequence joins TRBV7-9 and TRBJ1-1, with no clear D. The sequenced material came from CD4+ T cells sorted from blood. The origin of this receptor is a woman aged 18-29 years in good health. CDR3 sequence reads: CASSLVPSVGEAFF. CDR3 bases: TGTGCCAGCAGCTTAGTCCCCTCGGTGGGTGAAGCTTTCTTT.